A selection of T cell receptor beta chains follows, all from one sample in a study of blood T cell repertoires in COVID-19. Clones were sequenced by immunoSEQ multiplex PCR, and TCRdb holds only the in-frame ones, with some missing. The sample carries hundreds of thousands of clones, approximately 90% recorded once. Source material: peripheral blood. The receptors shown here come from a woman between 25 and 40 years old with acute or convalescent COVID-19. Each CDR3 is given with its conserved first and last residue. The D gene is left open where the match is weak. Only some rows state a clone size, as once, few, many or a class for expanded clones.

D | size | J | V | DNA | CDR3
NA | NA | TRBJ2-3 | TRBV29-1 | TGCAGCGTTGGTCCCCTACTCACAGATACGCAGTATTTT | CSVGPLLTDTQYF
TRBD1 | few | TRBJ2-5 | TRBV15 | TGTGCCACCAGCAGAGACCACAGGGGGCGGGAGACCCAGTACTTC | CATSRDHRGRETQYF
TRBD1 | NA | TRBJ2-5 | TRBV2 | TGTGCCATTGAGCGACAGGGCCAGTACCAAGAGACCCAGTACTTC | CAIERQGQYQETQYF
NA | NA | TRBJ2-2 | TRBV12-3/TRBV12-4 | TGTGCCAGCAGCCTGACTGTCACCGGGGAGCTGTTTTTT | CASSLTVTGELFF
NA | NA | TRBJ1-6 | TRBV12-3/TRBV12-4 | TGTGCCAGCAGTTTACTGGAGGATTCACCCCTCCACTTT | CASSLLEDSPLHF
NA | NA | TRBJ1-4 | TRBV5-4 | TGTGCCAGCAGCCTCGGGGGAAAGCTTAATGAAAAACTGTTTTTT | CASSLGGKLNEKLFF
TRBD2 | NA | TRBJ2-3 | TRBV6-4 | TGTGCCAGCAGTGACTCGGGACTAGCGGGGGCGGATACGCAGTATTTT | CASSDSGLAGADTQYF
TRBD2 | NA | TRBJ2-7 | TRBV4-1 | TGCGCCAGCAGCCGTCCGGGACTAGGATGGGAGCAGTACTTC | CASSRPGLGWEQYF
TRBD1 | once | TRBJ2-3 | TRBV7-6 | TGTGCCAGCAGCAAGGAAACGGGACAGGTCCTCACAGATACGCAGTATTTT | CASSKETGQVLTDTQYF
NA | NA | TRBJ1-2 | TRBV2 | TGTGCCAGCAGTGACCGGGGGGGTAGTTATGGCTACACCTTC | CASSDRGGSYGYTF
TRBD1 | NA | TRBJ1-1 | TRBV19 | TGTGCCAGTAGTCAACAGGGGGCAGAGACTGAAGCTTTCTTT | CASSQQGAETEAFF
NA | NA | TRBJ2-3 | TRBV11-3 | TGTGCCAGCAGCTTGTCTAGGACAGATACGCAGTATTTT | CASSLSRTDTQYF
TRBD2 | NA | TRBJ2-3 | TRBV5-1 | TGCGCCAGCAGCCGAACCGGGACTAGCTCTAGCACAGATACGCAGTATTTT | CASSRTGTSSSTDTQYF
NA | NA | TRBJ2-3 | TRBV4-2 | TGTGCCAGCAGCCAAGTGAAGAGCGAGCCAGATACGCAGTATTTT | CASSQVKSEPDTQYF
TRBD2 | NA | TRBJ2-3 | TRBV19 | TGTGCCAGTAATCCCCTTGTTGGACTAGCGGGGGGTGCAGATACGCAGTATTTT | CASNPLVGLAGGADTQYF
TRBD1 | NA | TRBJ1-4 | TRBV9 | TGTGCCAGCAGCCCCGGGACAGGGGGTGAAAAACTGTTTTTT | CASSPGTGGEKLFF
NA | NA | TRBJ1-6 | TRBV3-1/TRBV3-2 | TGTGCCAGCAGCCAAGCTAACAGGTATAATTCACCCCTCCACTTT | CASSQANRYNSPLHF
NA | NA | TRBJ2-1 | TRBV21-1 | TGTGCCAACGGGACTATCTACAATGAGCAGTTCTTC | CANGTIYNEQFF
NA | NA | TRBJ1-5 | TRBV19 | TGTGCCAGTAGTGAGACGGAGTTAGGCTGGCCCCAGCATTTT | CASSETELGWPQHF
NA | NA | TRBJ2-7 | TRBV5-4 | TGTGCCAGCAGCTTGTTCATAACGGGGCGGGGCGAGCAGTACTTC | CASSLFITGRGEQYF
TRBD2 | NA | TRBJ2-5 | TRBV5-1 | TGCGCCAGCAGCCAGGGCCTAGCGGGGTATCAAGAGACCCAGTACTTC | CASSQGLAGYQETQYF
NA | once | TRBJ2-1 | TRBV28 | TGTGCCAGCAGTTTTAGCGGACGATCCTACAATGAGCAGTTCTTC | CASSFSGRSYNEQFF
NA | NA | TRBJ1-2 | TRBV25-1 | TGTGCCAGCAGTGAATATTCCGCATCCGACAGAAACTATGGCTACACCTTC | CASSEYSASDRNYGYTF
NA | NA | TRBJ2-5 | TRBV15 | TGTGCCACCAGCACAGCCGGGACACCTGGGGAGACCCAGTACTTC | CATSTAGTPGETQYF
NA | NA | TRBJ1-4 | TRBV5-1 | TGCGCCAGCAGCAAGGAACCACAGCATTCTAATGAAAAACTGTTTTTT | CASSKEPQHSNEKLFF
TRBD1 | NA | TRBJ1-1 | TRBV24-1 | TGTGCCACCAGTGATCACAGACAGGGCGGAGACACTGAAGCTTTCTTT | CATSDHRQGGDTEAFF
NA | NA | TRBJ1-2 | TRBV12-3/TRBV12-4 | TGTGCCAGCAGTTTGGGGCAGGTCTATGGCTACACCTTC | CASSLGQVYGYTF
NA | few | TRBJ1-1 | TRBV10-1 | TGCGCCAGCAGTGACCGATGGGCCCCGATAGCTTTCTTT | CASSDRWAPIAFF
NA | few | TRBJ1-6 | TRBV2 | TGTGCCAGCAGTGAAAGGAGGGACTCACCCCTCCACTTT | CASSERRDSPLHF
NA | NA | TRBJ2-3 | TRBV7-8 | TGTGCCAGCAGCTTAGTGGCAGGGACTAGCACAGATACGCAGTATTTT | CASSLVAGTSTDTQYF
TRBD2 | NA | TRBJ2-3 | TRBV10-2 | TGCGCCGTCTCCGGGAGGCACAGCACAGATACGCAGTATTTT | CAVSGRHSTDTQYF
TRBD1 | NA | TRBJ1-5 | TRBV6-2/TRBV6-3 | TGTGCCAGCAGTGCGGGACAGGGGGTTAGTCAGCCCCAGCATTTT | CASSAGQGVSQPQHF
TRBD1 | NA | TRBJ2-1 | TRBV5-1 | TGCGCCAGCAGCTTAGGACAGGGGGGGTACAATGAGCAGTTCTTC | CASSLGQGGYNEQFF
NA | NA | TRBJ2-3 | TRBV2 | TGTGCCAGCAGTGAAGCTCGCGAAGATACGCAGTATTTT | CASSEAREDTQYF
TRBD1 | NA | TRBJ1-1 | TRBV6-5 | TGTGCCACCCGGGACAGGGGCCTTGGGGAAAGGTCTTTCTTT | CATRDRGLGERSFF
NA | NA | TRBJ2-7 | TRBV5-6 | TGTGCCAGCAGCGGCACTGGAGGGGTCTTCTACGAGCAGTACTTC | CASSGTGGVFYEQYF
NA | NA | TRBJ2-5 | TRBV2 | TGTGCCAGCATAAACATACAGGGCCTAGATGGGAAGACCCAGTACTTC | CASINIQGLDGKTQYF
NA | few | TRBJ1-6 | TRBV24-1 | TGTGCCACCCCTCACGAGTGGTCACCCCTCCACTTT | CATPHEWSPLHF
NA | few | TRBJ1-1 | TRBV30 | TGTGCCTGGAGCCCAGATGAGGGTGAAGCTTTCTTT | CAWSPDEGEAFF
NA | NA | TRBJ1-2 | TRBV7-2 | TGTGCCAGCAGCCAACGTGGACAGTCCTATGGCTACACCTTC | CASSQRGQSYGYTF
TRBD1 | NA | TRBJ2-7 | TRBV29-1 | TGCAGCGTTAGGGACAGGGCTTCCTACGAGCAGTACTTC | CSVRDRASYEQYF
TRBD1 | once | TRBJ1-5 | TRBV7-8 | TGTGCCAGCAGCCGACAGGGGTTTGATCAGCCCCAGCATTTT | CASSRQGFDQPQHF
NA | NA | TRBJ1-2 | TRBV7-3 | TGTGCCAGCAGCTTCGCACAGGGCTACGGCTACACCTTC | CASSFAQGYGYTF
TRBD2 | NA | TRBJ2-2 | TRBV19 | TGTGCCAGTAGTGCCGCTAGCGGGGGAGGTACCGGGGAGCTGTTTTTT | CASSAASGGGTGELFF
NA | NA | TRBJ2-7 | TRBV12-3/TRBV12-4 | TGTGCCAGCAGTCAATTCTACGAGCAGTACTTC | CASSQFYEQYF
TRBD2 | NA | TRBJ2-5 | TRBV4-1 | TGCGCCAGCAGCCATACACTAGCGGGATTGGATCAGACCCAGTACTTC | CASSHTLAGLDQTQYF
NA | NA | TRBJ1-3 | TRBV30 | TGTGCCTGGAGTGCATGGGAGCCCGGAAACACCATATATTTT | CAWSAWEPGNTIYF